This T cell receptor (beta chain) was identified in a study of cytomegalovirus exposure and HLA in healthy donors. Overall study findings and caveats: Fewer N-insertions (relative to the approximately 670-donor mean) were reportedly seen in an Asian-associated ancestry cluster in a later analysis.

The PCR made use of 60 Vbeta and 13 Jbeta primers. Repertoires were generated with immunoSEQ multiplex PCR, while TCRdb's copy carries only in-frame clones and drops some. The sample consists of around 200,000 clones, more than 85% of them appearing once. Nominal health characterized the donors when sampled, though unrecorded immune exposures were likely. Trimming pared 6 bases from V and 5 bases from J, leaving 22 bases between. The CDR3 is 16 amino acids. Germline V gene lookup returns CDR1 SGHAT and CDR2 FQNNGV. This clone was seen a single time. What it binds is not known. The TCR originated in a woman under 30 in good health and CMV-seronegative. The sample taken for sequencing was PBMCs. The rearrangement links TRBV11-2 to TRBJ2-5, with D possibly being TRBD1 (6 bases). The CDR3 DNA sequence: TGTGCCAGCAGACCATTACAGGGACGTAGGATTGAGACCCAGTACTTC. Protein product: CASRPLQGRRIETQYF.